This entry lists 8 T cell receptor beta chains sequenced from one sample in a study of CD8 T cells in ankylosing spondylitis. TCRdb re-analysed the 5' RACE reads in MiXCR, keeping a single row per CDR3 protein. Among more than 150,000 distinct CDR3 sequences listed, 13% were seen once. Sequencing was performed on blood, either unsorted or a sorted T cell fraction (not recorded which). These receptors all stem from a female donor with ankylosing spondylitis or in good health (not recorded which).

This rearrangement joins TRBV28 to TRBJ1-6, with D perhaps TRBD1 (6 bases). Germline V gives CDR1 MDHEN, CDR2 SYDVKM. The CDR3 length is 18 residues. The V gene lost 3 bases and the J gene lost 7 bases, with 22 bases spanning the gap. The DNA for the CDR3 is TGTGCCAGCAGTTTTTGGGGGGCCGCCGCAGGGTTGAATTCACCCCTCCACTTT. Protein sequence: CASSFWGAAAGLNSPLHF.

This clonotype was recorded at least ten times. This sequence joins TRBV20-1 and TRBJ1-2; perhaps TRBD1 as D (6 bases). V lost 7 bases, J lost 6 bases, and 18 bases lay in between. CDR3 length: 13 residues. Germline V gene data show CDR1 as DFQATT and CDR2 as SNEGSKA (reference sequence). CDR3 sequence: CSVYGGSSNGYTF. The CDR3 DNA reads TGCAGTGTTTACGGGGGCTCATCAAATGGCTACACCTTC.

This clonotype was picked up many times. J is TRBJ2-1 and V is TRBV6-1; 10 bases match TRBD2. The CDR3 has 17 residues. V dropped 5 bases and J dropped 5; count of bases not matched to a gene: 12. Germline V gene lookup returns CDR1 MNHNS and CDR2 SASEGT. The CDR3 is CASSPMTLAGRHNEQFF. DNA for the CDR3: TGTGCCAGCAGTCCCATGACACTAGCGGGGAGACACAATGAGCAGTTCTTC.

This clonotype appeared many times. This chain connects TRBV5-1 to TRBJ2-3; 7 positions agree with TRBD1. Per germline, CDR1 SGHRS and CDR2 YFSETQ. The ends lost 7 bases at V and 0 bases at J; junction bases unmatched: 5. The CDR3 has 14 amino acids. DNA of the CDR3: TGCGCCAGCTCGGGACAGCAAAGCACAGATACGCAGTATTTT. This codes for CASSGQQSTDTQYF.

This clonotype was seen repeatedly, ten times or more. The chain joins TRBV5-1 to TRBJ1-6; the D gene is possibly TRBD1 (6 bases). CDR1 and CDR2 (germline): SGHRS, YFSETQ. Between the trimmed V and J ends, which lost 3 bases and 5 bases, there was a span of 12 bases. This CDR3 has 15 residues. The chain's CDR3 is CASSSGQSDNSPLHF. The CDR3 DNA reads TGCGCCAGCAGCTCCGGACAGTCGGATAATTCACCCCTCCACTTT.

CDR3 nucleotides: TGCGCCAGCAGCTTGAAGGGGGCTGACACTGAAGCTTTCTTT. As protein: CASSLKGADTEAFF. The chain employs TRBV5-1 and TRBJ1-1, with 7 bases fitting TRBD1. V dropped 1 base and J dropped 3; count of bases not matched to a gene: 3. Germline CDR1 reads SGHRS; CDR2 reads YFSETQ. The CDR3 runs 14 residues.

The CDR3 is CASSLAPTSNQPQHF. DNA for the CDR3: TGTGCCAGCAGTTTGGCCCCGACCAGCAATCAGCCCCAGCATTTT. This chain uses TRBV12-3 or TRBV12-4 with TRBJ1-5; unclear D gene. The CDR3 length is 15 residues. Trimming stripped 3 bases from V and 1 base from J, with 10 bases between.

This clonotype was detected a few times. This chain joins TRBV20-1 and TRBJ2-7; D is ambiguous. The CDR3 has 15 amino acids. V lost 5 bases and J 4 bases, leaving 21 bases between the germline ends. The germline CDR1 and CDR2 sequences are DFQATT and SNEGSKA (reference sequence). Here the CDR3 DNA reads TGCAGTGCTGTAAACCGAGCGACACTTCAATACGAGCAGTACTTC. It encodes CSAVNRATLQYEQYF.